This T cell receptor beta chain was recorded in a study of blood T cell repertoires in COVID-19. Germline V lookup: CDR1 MDHEN, CDR2 SYDVKM. V lost 7 bases to trimming and J lost 0 bases, with 12 bases between them. This CDR3 spans 14 amino acids. Under the authors' procedure: Amplification from reference gene primers served as the basis for estimated nucleated cell counts. TCRdb's table, derived via immunoSEQ multiplex PCR, lists solely in-frame clones and lacks some. V and J calls plus clone size are reproduced from that table; the DNA served to infer D and trimming. The sample yields about 140,000 clones, about three quarters seen once.

The sample comprised peripheral blood. The receptor comes from a woman at least 80 years old with active or convalescent COVID-19. The J gene is TRBJ1-1, the V gene TRBV28; D possibly corresponds to TRBD1 (6 bases). CDR3 in DNA: TGTGCCAGCATAACAGGGAGCATGAACACTGAAGCTTTCTTT. It yields the protein CASITGSMNTEAFF.